Following are 10 T cell receptor beta chains from one sample sequenced in a study of OX40 agonist ivuxolimab in advanced cancers. Generated by immunoSEQ multiplex PCR, the TCRdb table keeps only in-frame clones and is missing some. The table includes about 24,000 clones, approximately 91% detected once. The starting material was CD4+ or CD8+ T cells sorted from blood, obtained in a trial of the OX40 agonist ivuxolimab. The origin of the receptors is an adult with an advanced solid tumor such as melanoma, head and neck, liver or kidney cancer.

This clone turned up a few times. V usage is TRBV14 and J usage is TRBJ2-1; D may be TRBD2 (6 bases). This CDR3 contains 16 residues. V shed 0 bases and J shed 3 bases, with 12 bases lying between them. CDR1 and CDR2 (germline): SGHDN, FVKESK. The CDR3: CASSQDWGEDYNEQFF. CDR3 sequence (DNA): TGTGCCAGCAGCCAAGATTGGGGGGAGGACTACAATGAGCAGTTCTTC.

This clone was counted once. The chain carries TRBV6-5 and TRBJ2-1; the match to TRBD2 covers 8 bases. After removal of 4 bases from V and 2 bases from J, the junction contained 7 bases not matched to a gene. The length of the CDR3 is 16 residues. The germline V gene has CDR1 MNHEY and CDR2 SVGAGI. The CDR3 nucleotides read TGTGCCAGCAGTTCCGTCGGCGGGGGGCCCTACAATGAGCAGTTCTTC. This translates into CASSSVGGGPYNEQFF.

This chain links TRBV11-2 with TRBJ1-1; the D gene is possibly TRBD1 (6 bases). The CDR3 totals 15 residues. Trimming left V 3 bases short and J 5 bases short, with 16 bases between. The germline gives CDR1 SGHAT, CDR2 FQNNGV. The CDR3 loop reads CASSFWVRGRTEAFF. As DNA, the CDR3 is TGTGCCAGCAGCTTTTGGGTCAGGGGCCGGACTGAAGCTTTCTTT. The full variable domain, its missing parts supplied by reference TRBV11-2 and TRBJ1-1, is EAGVAQSPRYKIIEKRQSVAFWCNPISGHATLYWYQQILGQGPKLLIQFQNNGVVDDSQLPKDRFSAERLKGVDSTLKIQPAKLEDSAVYLCASSFWVRGRTEAFFGQGTRLTVV.

The V and J genes are TRBV11-2 and TRBJ2-5; 10 nucleotides match TRBD2. V shed 2 bases and J 5 bases; nucleotides not matched to a gene: 5. CDR3 length: 15 amino acids. Germline assignment: CDR1 SGHAT and CDR2 FQNNGV. The CDR3, as DNA: TGTGCCAGCAGCTTAAGAGCGGGAGGGGGCGAGACCCAGTACTTC. This encodes CASSLRAGGGETQYF.

V and J are TRBV28 and TRBJ2-1; 10 nucleotides line up with TRBD2. Germline lookup yields CDR1 MDHEN and CDR2 SYDVKM. V dropped 3 bases and J dropped 4; count of bases not matched to a gene: 3. CDR3 length equals 15 residues. The CDR3 DNA reads TGTGCCAGCAGTTTTAGCGGGGGGAATTACAATGAGCAGTTCTTC. Its protein product is CASSFSGGNYNEQFF.

The CDR3 loop reads CASSLQGKGYTF. The CDR3 region has the DNA TGTGCCAGCAGCTTGCAGGGAAAGGGCTACACCTTC. This chain joins TRBV5-5 and TRBJ1-2, with D tentatively TRBD1 (5 bases). Germline V CDR1 and CDR2: SGHKS, YYEKEE (reference sequence). CDR3 length: 12 residues. Between the trimmed V and J ends, which lost 1 base and 8 bases, there was a span of 9 bases.

V gene TRBV19 combines with J gene TRBJ1-5; D is possibly TRBD1 (5 bases). The CDR3 totals 14 residues. V shed 6 bases and J shed 6 bases, with 15 bases lying between them. Germline loops: CDR1 LNHDA, CDR2 SQIVND (reference sequence). CDR3 in amino acids: CASSQQTTAQPQHF. The CDR3 DNA sequence: TGTGCCAGTAGCCAACAAACGACAGCTCAGCCCCAGCATTTT.

V gene TRBV1 combines with J gene TRBJ2-1; TRBD2, the table's D call, lacks a check against the DNA. TRBV1 is designated a pseudogene. There are 15 residues in the CDR3. CDR3 bases: TGCACCACCTCCGTCGCCGCGGGAGGGCCGGATGAGCAGTTCTTC. It encodes CTTSVAAGGPDEQFF.

V gene TRBV10-3 combines with J gene TRBJ2-7; 13 bases are a match to TRBD2. CDR1 is ENHRY, CDR2 SYGVKD, per germline. Losses at the gene ends were 4 bases for V and 3 bases for J; bases not matched to a gene: 3. CDR3 size: 15 residues. The CDR3 sequence: CAISGGTSGNYEQYF. The CDR3 nucleotides read TGTGCCATCAGTGGAGGGACTAGCGGGAACTACGAGCAGTACTTC.

The gene calls are TRBV2 and TRBJ2-3, with 7 bases identical to TRBD2. Germline V CDR1 and CDR2: SNHLY, FYNNEI. This CDR3 comprises 15 residues. With 6 bases clipped from V and 0 bases from J, the junction kept 6 bases outside the gene matches. The CDR3 DNA reads TGTGCCAGCAGGGGGGGGACCCTGAGCACAGATACGCAGTATTTT. This codes for CASRGGTLSTDTQYF.